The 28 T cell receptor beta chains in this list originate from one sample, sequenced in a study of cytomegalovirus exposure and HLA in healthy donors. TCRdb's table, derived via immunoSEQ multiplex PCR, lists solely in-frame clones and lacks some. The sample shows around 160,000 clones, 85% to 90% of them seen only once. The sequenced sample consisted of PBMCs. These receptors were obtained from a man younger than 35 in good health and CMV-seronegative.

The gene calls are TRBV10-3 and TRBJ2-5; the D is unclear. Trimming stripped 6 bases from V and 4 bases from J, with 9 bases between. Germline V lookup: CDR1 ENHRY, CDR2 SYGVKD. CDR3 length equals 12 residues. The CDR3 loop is CAISGTGETQYF. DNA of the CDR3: TGTGCCATCAGCGGAACGGGAGAGACCCAGTACTTC.

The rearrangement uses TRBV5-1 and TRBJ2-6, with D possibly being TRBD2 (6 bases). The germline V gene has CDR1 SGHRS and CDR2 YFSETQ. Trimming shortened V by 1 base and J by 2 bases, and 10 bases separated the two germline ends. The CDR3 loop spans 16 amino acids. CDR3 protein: CASSLFGGTGANVLTF. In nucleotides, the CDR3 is TGCGCCAGCAGCTTGTTCGGGGGAACTGGGGCCAACGTCCTGACTTTC.

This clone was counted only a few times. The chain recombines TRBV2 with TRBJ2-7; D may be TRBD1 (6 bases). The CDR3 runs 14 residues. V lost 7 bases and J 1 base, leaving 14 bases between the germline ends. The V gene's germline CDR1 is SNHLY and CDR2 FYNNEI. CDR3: CASTSRDTSYEQYF. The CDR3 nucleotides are TGTGCCAGCACCTCCCGGGACACTTCCTACGAGCAGTACTTC.

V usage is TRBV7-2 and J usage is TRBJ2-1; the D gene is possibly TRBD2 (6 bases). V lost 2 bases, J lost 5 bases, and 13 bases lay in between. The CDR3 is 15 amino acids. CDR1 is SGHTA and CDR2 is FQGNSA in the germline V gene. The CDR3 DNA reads TGTGCCAGCAGCTTATTCCTAGCGCATAACAATGAGCAGTTCTTC. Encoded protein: CASSLFLAHNNEQFF.

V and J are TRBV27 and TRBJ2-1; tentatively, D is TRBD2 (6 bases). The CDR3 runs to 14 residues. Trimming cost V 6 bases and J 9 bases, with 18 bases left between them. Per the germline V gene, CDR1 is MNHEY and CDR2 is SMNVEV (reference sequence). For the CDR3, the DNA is TGTGCCAGCAGCCCCCGACTAGGGTCGGGTGAGCAGTTCTTC. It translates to CASSPRLGSGEQFF.

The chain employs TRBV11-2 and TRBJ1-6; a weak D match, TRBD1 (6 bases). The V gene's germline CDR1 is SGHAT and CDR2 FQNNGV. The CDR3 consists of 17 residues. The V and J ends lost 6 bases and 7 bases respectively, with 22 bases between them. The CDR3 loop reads CASRFRTTGRGNSPLHF. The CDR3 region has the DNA TGTGCCAGCAGATTCCGTACCACAGGTAGGGGGAATTCACCCCTCCACTTT.

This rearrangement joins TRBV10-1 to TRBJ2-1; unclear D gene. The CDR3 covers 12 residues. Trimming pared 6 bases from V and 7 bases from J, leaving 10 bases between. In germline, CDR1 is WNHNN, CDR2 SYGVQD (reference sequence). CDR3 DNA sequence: TGCGCCAGCAGCCCCAGTTGGAATGAGCAGTTCTTC. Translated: CASSPSWNEQFF.

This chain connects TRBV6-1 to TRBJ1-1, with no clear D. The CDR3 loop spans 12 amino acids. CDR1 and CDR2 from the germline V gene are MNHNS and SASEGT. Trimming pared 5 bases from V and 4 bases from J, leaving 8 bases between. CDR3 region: CASSPTGTEAFF. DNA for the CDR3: TGTGCCAGCAGTCCGACGGGCACTGAAGCTTTCTTT.

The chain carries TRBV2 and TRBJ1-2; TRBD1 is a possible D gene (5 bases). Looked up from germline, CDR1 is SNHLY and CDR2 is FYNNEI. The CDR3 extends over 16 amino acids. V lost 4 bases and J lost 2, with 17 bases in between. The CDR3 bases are TGTGCCAGCAGTGCGGAAATGAACAGGCTAAACTATGGCTACACCTTC. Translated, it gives CASSAEMNRLNYGYTF. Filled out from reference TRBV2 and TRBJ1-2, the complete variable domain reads EPEVTQTPSHQVTQMGQEVILRCVPISNHLYFYWYRQILGQKVEFLVSFYNNEISEKSEIFDDQFSVERPDGSNFTLKIRSTKLEDSAMYFCASSAEMNRLNYGYTFGSGTRLTVV.

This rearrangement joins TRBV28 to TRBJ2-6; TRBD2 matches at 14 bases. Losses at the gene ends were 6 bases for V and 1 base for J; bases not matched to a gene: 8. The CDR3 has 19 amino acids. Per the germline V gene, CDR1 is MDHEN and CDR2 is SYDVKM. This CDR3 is CASRRWTSGRLSGANVLTF. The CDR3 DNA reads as TGTGCCAGCAGGAGATGGACTAGCGGGAGGCTGTCTGGGGCCAACGTCCTGACTTTC.

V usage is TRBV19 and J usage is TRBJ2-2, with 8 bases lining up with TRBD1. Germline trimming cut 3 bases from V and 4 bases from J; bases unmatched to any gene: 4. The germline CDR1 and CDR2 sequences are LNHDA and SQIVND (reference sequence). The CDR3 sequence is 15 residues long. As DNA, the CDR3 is TGTGCCAGTAGTATTGTTACAGGGGGCACCGGGGAGCTGTTTTTT. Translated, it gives CASSIVTGGTGELFF.

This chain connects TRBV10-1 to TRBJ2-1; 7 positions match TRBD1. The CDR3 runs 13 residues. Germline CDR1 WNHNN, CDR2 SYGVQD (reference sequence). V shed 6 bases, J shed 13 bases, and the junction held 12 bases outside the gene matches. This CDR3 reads CASSPGQVVRQFF. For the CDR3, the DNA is TGCGCCAGCAGCCCCGGACAGGTGGTCCGACAGTTCTTC.

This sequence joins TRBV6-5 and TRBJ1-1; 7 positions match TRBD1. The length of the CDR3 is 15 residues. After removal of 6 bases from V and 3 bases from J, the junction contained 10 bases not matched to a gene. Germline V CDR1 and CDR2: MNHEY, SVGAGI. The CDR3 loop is CASSITEGADTEAFF. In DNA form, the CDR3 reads TGTGCCAGCAGCATTACTGAGGGGGCGGACACTGAAGCTTTCTTT.

The CDR3 nucleotides are TGTGCCAGCAAGGTCGGACAGGGGAATTACGAGCAGTACGTC. It yields the protein CASKVGQGNYEQYV. This chain uses TRBV6-6 with TRBJ2-7, with 9 bases fitting TRBD1. Germline loops: CDR1 MNHNY, CDR2 SVGAGI (reference sequence). The junction had 8 bases not matched to a gene; V was cut back by 7 bases and J by 4 bases. The CDR3 length is 14 residues.

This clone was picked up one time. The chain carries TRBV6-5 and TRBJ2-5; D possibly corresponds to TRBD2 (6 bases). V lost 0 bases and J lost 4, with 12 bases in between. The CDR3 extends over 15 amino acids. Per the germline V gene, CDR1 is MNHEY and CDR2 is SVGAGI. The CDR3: CASSYSGWGGETQYF. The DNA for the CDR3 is TGTGCCAGCAGTTACTCGGGATGGGGAGGAGAGACCCAGTACTTC.

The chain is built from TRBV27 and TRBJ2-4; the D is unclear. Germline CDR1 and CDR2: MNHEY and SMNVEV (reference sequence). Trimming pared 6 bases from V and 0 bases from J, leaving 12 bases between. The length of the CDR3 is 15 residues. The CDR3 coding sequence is TGTGCCAGCAGGGCCGTTGATGCAGCCAAAAACATTCAGTACTTC. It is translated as CASRAVDAAKNIQYF.

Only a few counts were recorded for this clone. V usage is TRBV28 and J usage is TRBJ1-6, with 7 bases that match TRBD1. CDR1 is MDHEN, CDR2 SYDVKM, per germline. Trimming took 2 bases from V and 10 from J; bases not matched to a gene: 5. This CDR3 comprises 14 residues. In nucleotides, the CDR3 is TGTGCCAGCAGTTTAAGACAGGGAGGATCACCCCTCCACTTT. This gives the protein CASSLRQGGSPLHF.

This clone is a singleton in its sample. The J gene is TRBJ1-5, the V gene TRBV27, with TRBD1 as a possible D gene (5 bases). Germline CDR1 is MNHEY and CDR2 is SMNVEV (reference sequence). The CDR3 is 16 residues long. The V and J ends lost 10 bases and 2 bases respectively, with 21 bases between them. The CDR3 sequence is CATPSGDERGNQPQHF. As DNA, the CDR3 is TGTGCCACCCCCTCGGGGGATGAAAGGGGCAATCAGCCCCAGCATTTT.

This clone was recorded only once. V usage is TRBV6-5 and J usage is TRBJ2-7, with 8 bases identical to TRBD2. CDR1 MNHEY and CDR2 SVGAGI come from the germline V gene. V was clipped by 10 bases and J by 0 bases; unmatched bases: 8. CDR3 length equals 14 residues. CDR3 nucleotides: TGTGCCATCAAGACTAGCGAGTTCTCCTACGAGCAGTACTTC. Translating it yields CAIKTSEFSYEQYF.

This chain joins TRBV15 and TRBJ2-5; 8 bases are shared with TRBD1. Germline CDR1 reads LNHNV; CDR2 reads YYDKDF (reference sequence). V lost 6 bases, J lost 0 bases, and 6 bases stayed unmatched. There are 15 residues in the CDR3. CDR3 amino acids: CATSAGQAHQETQYF. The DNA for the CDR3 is TGTGCCACCAGTGCGGGACAGGCTCACCAAGAGACCCAGTACTTC. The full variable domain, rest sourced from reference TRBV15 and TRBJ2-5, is DAMVIQNPRYQVTQFGKPVTLSCSQTLNHNVMYWYQQKSSQAPKLLFHYYDKDFNNEADTPDNFQSRRPNTSFCFLDIRSPGLGDTAMYLCATSAGQAHQETQYFGPGTRLLVL.

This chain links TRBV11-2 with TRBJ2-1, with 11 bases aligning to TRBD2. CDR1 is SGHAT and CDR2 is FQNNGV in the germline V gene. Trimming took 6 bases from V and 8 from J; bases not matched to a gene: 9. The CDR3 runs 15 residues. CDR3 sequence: CASSGVAGGTDEQFF. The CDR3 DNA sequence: TGTGCCAGCAGTGGGGTAGCGGGAGGGACAGATGAGCAGTTCTTC.

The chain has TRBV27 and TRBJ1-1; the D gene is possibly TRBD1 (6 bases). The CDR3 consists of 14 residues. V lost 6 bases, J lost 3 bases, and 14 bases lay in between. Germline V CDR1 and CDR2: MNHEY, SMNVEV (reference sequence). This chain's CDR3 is CASSAWGRDTEAFF. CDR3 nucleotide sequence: TGTGCCAGCAGCGCTTGGGGGCGGGACACTGAAGCTTTCTTT.

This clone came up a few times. CDR3 in DNA: TGTGCCAGCTCACAGGGACAGGAGTCCTACGAGCAGTACGTC. Its protein is CASSQGQESYEQYV. The chain combines TRBV18 with TRBJ2-7, with TRBD1 identical over 8 bases. CDR3 length equals 14 residues. CDR1 is KGHSH and CDR2 is LQKENI in the germline V gene. The V segment lost 4 bases and the J segment 1 base; nucleotides outside the gene matches: 3.

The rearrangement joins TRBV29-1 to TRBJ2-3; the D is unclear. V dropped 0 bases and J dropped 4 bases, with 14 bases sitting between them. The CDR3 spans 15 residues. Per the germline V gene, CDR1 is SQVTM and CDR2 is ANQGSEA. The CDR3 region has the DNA TGCAGCGTTGAAGAGGGCCCCCGACCGGCAGATACGCAGTATTTT. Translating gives CSVEEGPRPADTQYF.

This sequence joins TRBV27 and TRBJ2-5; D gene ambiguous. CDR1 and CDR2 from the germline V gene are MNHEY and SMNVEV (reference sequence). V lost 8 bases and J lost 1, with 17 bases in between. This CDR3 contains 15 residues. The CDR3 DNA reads TGTGCCAGCTCCGAGGCGGTATCCGGCCAAGAGACCCAGTACTTC. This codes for CASSEAVSGQETQYF.

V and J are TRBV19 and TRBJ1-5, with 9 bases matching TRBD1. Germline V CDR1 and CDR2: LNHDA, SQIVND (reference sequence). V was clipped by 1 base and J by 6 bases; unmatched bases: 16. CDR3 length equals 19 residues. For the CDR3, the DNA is TGTGCCAGTAGTATAGGGACAGGGGAACTGGAAATCCGTGGTCAGCCCCAGCATTTT. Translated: CASSIGTGELEIRGQPQHF.

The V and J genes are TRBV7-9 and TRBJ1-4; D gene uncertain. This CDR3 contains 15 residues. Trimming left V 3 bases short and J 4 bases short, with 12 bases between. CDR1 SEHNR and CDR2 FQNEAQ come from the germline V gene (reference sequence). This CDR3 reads CASSFHAGVNEKLFF. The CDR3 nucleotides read TGTGCCAGCAGCTTTCACGCCGGGGTTAATGAAAAACTGTTTTTT. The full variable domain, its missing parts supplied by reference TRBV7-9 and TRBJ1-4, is DTGVSQNPRHKITKRGQNVTFRCDPISEHNRLYWYRQTLGQGPEFLTYFQNEAQLEKSRLLSDRFSAERPKGSFSTLEIQRTEQGDSAMYLCASSFHAGVNEKLFFGSGTQLSVL.

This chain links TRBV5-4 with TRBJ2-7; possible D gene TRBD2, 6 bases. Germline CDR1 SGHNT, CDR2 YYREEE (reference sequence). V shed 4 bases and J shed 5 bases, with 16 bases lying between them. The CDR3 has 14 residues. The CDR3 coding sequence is TGTGCCAGCAGCCCGAGGGGCGGGAATCACGAGCAGTACTTC. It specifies CASSPRGGNHEQYF.